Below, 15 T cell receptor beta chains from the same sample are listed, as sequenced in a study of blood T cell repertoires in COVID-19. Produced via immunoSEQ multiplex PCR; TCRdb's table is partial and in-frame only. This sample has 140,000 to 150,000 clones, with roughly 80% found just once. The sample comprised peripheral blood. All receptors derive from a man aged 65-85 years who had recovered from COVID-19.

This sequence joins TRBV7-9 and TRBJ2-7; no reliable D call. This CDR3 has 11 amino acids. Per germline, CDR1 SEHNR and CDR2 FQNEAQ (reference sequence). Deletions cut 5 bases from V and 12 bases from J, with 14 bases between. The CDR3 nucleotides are TGTGCCAGCAGCACCGACTCCCCTGGGTACTTC. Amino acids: CASSTDSPGYF.

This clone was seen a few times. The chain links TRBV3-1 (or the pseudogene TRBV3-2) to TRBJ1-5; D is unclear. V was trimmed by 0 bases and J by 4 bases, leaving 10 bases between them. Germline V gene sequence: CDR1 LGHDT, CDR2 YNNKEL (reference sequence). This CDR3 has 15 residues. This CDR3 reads CASSQDSVLNQPQHF. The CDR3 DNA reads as TGTGCCAGCAGCCAAGATTCGGTTTTAAATCAGCCCCAGCATTTT.

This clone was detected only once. This CDR3 is CASSWDLSTAGATEAFF. DNA for the CDR3: TGCGCCAGCAGCTGGGATCTCTCCACTGCGGGGGCCACTGAAGCTTTCTTT. V usage is TRBV5-1 and J usage is TRBJ1-1, with D perhaps TRBD1 (6 bases). The germline CDR1 and CDR2 sequences are SGHRS and YFSETQ. V shed 3 bases and J shed 4 bases, with 22 bases lying between them. CDR3 length equals 17 residues.

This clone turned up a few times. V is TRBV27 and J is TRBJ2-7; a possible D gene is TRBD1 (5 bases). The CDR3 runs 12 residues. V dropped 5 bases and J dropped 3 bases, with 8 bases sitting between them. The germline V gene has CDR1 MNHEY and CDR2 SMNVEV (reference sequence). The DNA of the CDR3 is TGTGCCAGCAGTGGACAATACTACGAGCAGTACTTC. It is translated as CASSGQYYEQYF.

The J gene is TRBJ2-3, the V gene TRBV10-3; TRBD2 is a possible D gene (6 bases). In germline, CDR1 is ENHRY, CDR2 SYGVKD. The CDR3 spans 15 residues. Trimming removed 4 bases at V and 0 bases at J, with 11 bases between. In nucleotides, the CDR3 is TGTGCCATCAGTGCACCGGGAGAAAGCACAGATACGCAGTATTTT. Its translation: CAISAPGESTDTQYF.

The CDR3 coding sequence is TGTGCCAGCAGCTTTTTGGCTCAAGAGACCCAGTACTTC. It yields the protein CASSFLAQETQYF. This chain connects TRBV7-9 to TRBJ2-5, with no clear D. The CDR3 contains 13 residues. Looked up from germline, CDR1 is SEHNR and CDR2 is FQNEAQ (reference sequence). Between the trimmed V and J ends, which lost 3 bases and 2 bases, there was a span of 7 bases.

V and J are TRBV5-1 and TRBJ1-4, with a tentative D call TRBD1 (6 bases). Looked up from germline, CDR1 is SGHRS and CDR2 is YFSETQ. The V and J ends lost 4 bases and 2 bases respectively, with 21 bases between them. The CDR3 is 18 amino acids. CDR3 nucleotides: TGCGCCAGCAGCAGGGGTCCCGGGCCAACAGGGACTAATGAAAAACTGTTTTTT. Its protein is CASSRGPGPTGTNEKLFF.

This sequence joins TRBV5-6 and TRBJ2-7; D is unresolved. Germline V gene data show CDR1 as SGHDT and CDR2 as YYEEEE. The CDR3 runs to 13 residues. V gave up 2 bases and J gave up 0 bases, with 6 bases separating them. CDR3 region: CASSFIRSYEQYF. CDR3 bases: TGTGCCAGCAGCTTTATCCGCTCCTACGAGCAGTACTTC.

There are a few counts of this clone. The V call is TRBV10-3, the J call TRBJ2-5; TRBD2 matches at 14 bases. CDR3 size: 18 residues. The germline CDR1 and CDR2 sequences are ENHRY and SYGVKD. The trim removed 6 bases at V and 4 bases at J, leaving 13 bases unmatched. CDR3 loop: CAISDGTSGSSRRETQYF. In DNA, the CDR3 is TGTGCCATCAGCGACGGGACTAGCGGGAGTTCTCGGCGAGAGACCCAGTACTTC.

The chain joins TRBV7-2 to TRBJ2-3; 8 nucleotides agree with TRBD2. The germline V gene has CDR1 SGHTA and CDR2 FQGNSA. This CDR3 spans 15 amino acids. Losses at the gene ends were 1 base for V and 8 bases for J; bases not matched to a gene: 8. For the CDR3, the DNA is TGTGCCAGCAGCTTAGGGGTGGGACTAGGAGCTACGCAGTATTTT. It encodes CASSLGVGLGATQYF.

CDR3 protein: CASSLVWGPGNTIYF. The CDR3 DNA sequence: TGCGCCAGCAGCTTGGTGTGGGGGCCTGGAAACACCATATATTTT. The rearrangement uses TRBV5-1 and TRBJ1-3, with D maybe TRBD1 (6 bases). This CDR3 contains 15 residues. V was cut by 0 bases and J by 2 bases, with 9 bases left in between. Germline V gives CDR1 SGHRS, CDR2 YFSETQ. The variable domain in full, with the rest retrieved from reference TRBV5-1 and TRBJ1-3, is KAGVTQTPRYLIKTRGQQVTLSCSPISGHRSVSWYQQTPGQGLQFLFEYFSETQRNKGNFPGRFSGRQFSNSRSEMNVSTLELGDSALYLCASSLVWGPGNTIYFGEGSWLTVV.

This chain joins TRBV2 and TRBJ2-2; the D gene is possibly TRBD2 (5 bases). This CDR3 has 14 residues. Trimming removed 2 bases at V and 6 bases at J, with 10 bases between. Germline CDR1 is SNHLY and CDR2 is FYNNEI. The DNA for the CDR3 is TGTGCCAGCAGTGAACAGCGGAGTTCCGGGGAGCTGTTTTTT. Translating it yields CASSEQRSSGELFF.

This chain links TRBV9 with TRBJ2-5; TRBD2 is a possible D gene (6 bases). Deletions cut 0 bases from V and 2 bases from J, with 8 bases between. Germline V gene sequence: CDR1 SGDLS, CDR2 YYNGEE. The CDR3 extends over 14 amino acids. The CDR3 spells CASSVGGEQETQYF. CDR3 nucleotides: TGTGCCAGCAGCGTAGGGGGGGAACAAGAGACCCAGTACTTC.

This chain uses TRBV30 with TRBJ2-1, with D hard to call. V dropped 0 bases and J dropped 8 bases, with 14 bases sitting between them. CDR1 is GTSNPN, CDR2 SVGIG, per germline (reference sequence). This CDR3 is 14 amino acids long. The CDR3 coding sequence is TGTGCCTGGAGTGTAACTCCTTTGAATGATGAGCAGTTCTTC. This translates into CAWSVTPLNDEQFF.

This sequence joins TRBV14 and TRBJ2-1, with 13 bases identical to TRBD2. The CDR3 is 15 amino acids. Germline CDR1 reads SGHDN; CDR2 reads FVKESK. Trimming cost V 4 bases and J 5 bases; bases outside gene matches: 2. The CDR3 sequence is CASSLGLAGDNEQFF. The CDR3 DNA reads TGTGCCAGCAGCCTAGGACTAGCGGGGGACAATGAGCAGTTCTTC.